Detailed here is one T cell receptor beta chain. What antigen it recognizes has not been identified. The sample holds no much larger clone one base away, and base qualities are not on file. The data stem from a study of blood T cell repertoires in COVID-19 (dated by TCRdb to 2020 to 2022). Some background on the complete study: The collaborator samples originated in the United States, Italy and Spain and spanned the acute and convalescent phases of COVID-19. The material from the prospective study consisted of cDNA or gDNA derived from T cells, B-cell-depleted T cells, or PBMCs. Subjects who had been exposed to COVID-19, were actively infected with it, or had recovered from it provided the deeply sampled blood TCRbeta repertoires that made up the dataset. The repertoires were made available in a free public database intended to serve as a resource for research on the immune response to SARS-CoV-2. Samples were obtained from the ongoing ImmuneRACE study (first 160 participants) and from some 1,300 subjects provided by 6 global collaborators. Sample metadata almost always included a de-identified subject ID, COVID-19 status, age in years and sex. Where available, HLA class I and class II types were obtained from metadata supplied by the sample provider rather than from assay-based typing.

Findings and caveats that apply to the study as a whole: The quantity of clinical and demographic metadata differed by source and by participant and was supplied without curation.

Based on the germline V gene, the CDR1 and CDR2 sequences are MGHRA and YSYEKL. The CDR3 numbers 15 residues from cysteine through valine. Only CDR3 DNA is held: 45 bases, read in frame from base 1. A distance of 16 bases separates the germline ends of V and J, which lose 4 bases and 3 bases respectively. TCRbeta CDR3 regions were amplified from genomic DNA using the immunoSEQ Assay, a bias-controlled multiplex PCR. The source study handled its data this way. Nucleated cell counts per sample were estimated from amplification of reference gene primers within the assay. To quantify the absolute abundance of each unique TCRbeta CDR3 rearrangement, sequence reads were collapsed and filtered. For each sample, productive Simpson clonality was calculated as the square root of Simpson's diversity index across productive rearrangements. TCRdb retrieved this table from immuneACCESS and kept in-frame rearrangements only. Not all clones are present; in checked studies, unresolved V genes account for under half, and no reason is known for the remainder. V and J calls and clone size follow that table, whereas D and trimming were derived from the DNA. The sample contains about 44,000 clones, 84% of them found a single time. 35% to 50% of the sample is in the top ten clones.

Each collaborating institution followed its own protocols to collect whole blood in K2EDTA tubes. For TCRbeta analysis, collaborators shipped samples as frozen whole blood, isolated PBMCs, or DNA extracted from either of those sample types. The V and J genes are TRBV4-1 and TRBJ2-7; a weak D assignment points to TRBD2 (6 bases agree). Sequencing input: peripheral blood. This receptor was obtained from a human donor in a cohort sampled during active COVID-19. The CDR3 loop reads CASSPGLLPHYEQYV. In nucleotides, the sequence is TGCGCCAGCAGCCCGGGACTTCTCCCTCACTACGAGCAGTACGTC.